This TCR beta chain was captured by sequencing in a study of beta chain features in type 1 diabetes. Via the markers CD45RO/CCR7/CD25/CD127/CD95/CD27, stem cell-like memory, regulatory, central memory and naive CD4+ cells were sorted. Whole-study findings and limits: Compared to healthy donors, patients appeared to have naive, central memory and Treg TCRB repertoires that were more alike. Still unanswered here is whether HLA type influences TCRB rearrangement. Sequencing from cDNA could over-represent high-TCR-expressing cells.

Notes on this clone: What it binds is not known.

Trimming left V 4 bases short and J 3 bases short, with 15 bases between. The CDR3 consists of 16 residues. Germline loops: CDR1 KGHSH, CDR2 LQKENI. Sequenced material consisted of expressed TCRB transcripts (all of the isolated RNA was reverse transcribed). TCRdb's table, derived via immunoSEQ multiplex PCR, lists solely in-frame clones and lacks some. The sample lists 970,000 or so clones; about a sixth were seen once. The receptor comes from a woman between 18 and 30 years old in good health. The sequencing sample was made of naive CD4+ T cells from blood. The chain uses TRBV18 and TRBJ1-4, with D uncertain. The CDR3 is CASSRRPAESNEKLFF. The CDR3 bases are TGTGCCAGCTCACGACGTCCGGCAGAATCTAATGAAAAACTGTTTTTT. The entire variable domain, with the rest obtained from reference TRBV18 and TRBJ1-4, is as follows: NAGVMQNPRHLVRRRGQEARLRCSPMKGHSHVYWYRQLPEEGLKFMVYLQKENIIDESGMPKERFSAEFPKEGPSILRIQQVVRGDSAAYFCASSRRPAESNEKLFFGSGTQLSVL.